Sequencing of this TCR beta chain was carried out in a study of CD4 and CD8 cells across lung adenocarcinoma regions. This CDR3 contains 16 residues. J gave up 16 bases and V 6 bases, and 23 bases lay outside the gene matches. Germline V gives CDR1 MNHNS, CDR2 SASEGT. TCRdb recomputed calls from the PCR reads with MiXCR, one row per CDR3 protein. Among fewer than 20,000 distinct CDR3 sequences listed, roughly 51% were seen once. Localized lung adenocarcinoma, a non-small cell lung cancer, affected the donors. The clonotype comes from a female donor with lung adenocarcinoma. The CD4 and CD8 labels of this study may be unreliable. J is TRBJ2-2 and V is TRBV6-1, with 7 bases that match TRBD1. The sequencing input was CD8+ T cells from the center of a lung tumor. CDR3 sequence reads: CASRGLQAVSTGAQFF. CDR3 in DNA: TGTGCCAGCAGGGGCTTACAGGCGGTGAGCACAGGGGCGCAGTTTTTT.